This is a list of T cell receptor beta chains from one sample in a study of low-dose radiotherapy and immunotherapy resistance in tumors. TCRdb analysed the reads with MiXCR anew, one entry per CDR3 protein. The table includes roughly 60,000 distinct CDR3 sequences, approximately 25% detected once. The source was PBMCs, collected before treatment. These receptors originate from a male donor with prostate cancer. Both conserved end residues are part of each CDR3. D genes are given only for firm matches. Where a row states a size, it is once, few, many or the class of an expanded clone; other rows omit it.

v_call,d_call,j_call,clone_size,cdr3_aa,cdr3_nt
TRBV13,TRBD2,TRBJ2-3,many,CASSLVGTSGRTASTDTQYF,TGTGCCAGCAGCTTAGTGGGGACTAGCGGGAGAACCGCTAGCACAGATACGCAGTATTTT
TRBV7-2,NA,TRBJ2-5,many,CASSFGTDQETQYF,TGTGCCAGCAGCTTCGGGACTGACCAAGAGACCCAGTACTTC
TRBV6-2/TRBV6-3,TRBD2,TRBJ2-3,NA,CASREAGVLDTQYF,TGTGCCAGCAGGGAAGCGGGGGTCCTAGATACGCAGTATTTT
TRBV10-3,TRBD1,TRBJ2-1,NA,CAISESMTGVNEQFF,TGTGCCATCAGTGAGTCGATGACAGGGGTCAATGAGCAGTTCTTC
TRBV27,TRBD1,TRBJ1-6,NA,CASSETGGHNSPLHF,TGTGCCAGCAGTGAGACAGGGGGCCATAATTCACCCCTCCACTTT
TRBV29-1,NA,TRBJ1-1,many,CSGYSSMNTEAFF,TGCAGCGGGTACAGCAGCATGAACACTGAAGCTTTCTTT
TRBV7-9,NA,TRBJ2-7,many,CASSFAGREQYF,TGTGCCAGCAGTTTCGCAGGGCGCGAGCAGTACTTC
TRBV20-1,NA,TRBJ1-2,many,CSASDRKVTNYGYTF,TGCAGTGCTAGCGACAGAAAAGTAACTAACTATGGCTACACCTTC
TRBV5-6,NA,TRBJ1-1,many,CASSPGRGLDTEAFF,TGTGCCAGCAGCCCCGGGCGGGGGCTTGACACTGAAGCTTTCTTT
TRBV18,NA,TRBJ1-5,many,CASRAPGGNQPQHF,TGTGCCAGCAGGGCCCCTGGGGGCAATCAGCCCCAGCATTTT
TRBV2,TRBD2,TRBJ2-1,NA,CASSETSGIYNEQLF,TGTGCCAGCAGTGAAACTAGCGGGATCTACAATGAGCAGCTCTTC
TRBV6-2/TRBV6-3,NA,TRBJ2-1,many,CASSSSSYNEQFF,TGTGCCAGCAGTTCGAGCTCCTACAATGAGCAGTTCTTC
TRBV28,TRBD2,TRBJ2-1,NA,CASSFKRRLAGPYNEQFF,TGTGCCAGCAGTTTCAAGCGTCGACTAGCGGGTCCCTACAATGAGCAGTTCTTC
TRBV11-2,NA,TRBJ2-1,many,CASSSPDSSSYNEQFF,TGTGCCAGCAGCTCCCCCGATTCCAGCTCCTACAATGAGCAGTTCTTC
TRBV7-6,TRBD2,TRBJ2-1,once,CASSRDVGGYEQFF,TGTGCCAGCAGCCGAGACGTCGGGGGGTATGAGCAGTTCTTC
TRBV12-5,NA,TRBJ1-2,many,CASGLVLGPPRGGYGYTF,TGTGCTAGTGGTTTGGTACTGGGACCGCCTCGGGGGGGCTATGGCTACACCTTC
TRBV21-1,NA,TRBJ2-1,NA,CASSKLAYNEQFF,TGTGCCAGCAGCAAGTTGGCTTACAATGAGCAGTTCTTC
TRBV9,TRBD1,TRBJ1-3,many,CASSARTGGLSGNTIYF,TGTGCCAGCAGCGCCAGGACAGGCGGCCTCTCTGGAAACACCATATATTTT
TRBV12-3/TRBV12-4,NA,TRBJ2-3,few,CATRLSSGGTDTQYF,TGTGCCACCCGCCTCTCCAGCGGTGGCACAGATACGCAGTATTTT
TRBV5-8,NA,TRBJ2-3,NA,CASSPGRLMSSYNEQYF,TGTGCCAGCAGCCCGGGACGTCTGATGAGCTCCTACAATGAGCAGTATTTT
TRBV19,NA,TRBJ1-1,many,CASKARPPGTEAFF,TGTGCCAGTAAAGCCCGCCCGCCGGGCACTGAAGCTTTCTTT
TRBV4-1,NA,TRBJ1-5,NA,CASSQDWMGNVQPQHF,TGCGCCAGCAGCCAAGATTGGATGGGGAATGTTCAGCCCCAGCATTTT
TRBV12-3/TRBV12-4,NA,TRBJ2-7,many,CASSKGGYEQYF,TGTGCCAGCAGTAAGGGGGGCTACGAGCAGTACTTC
TRBV20-1,NA,TRBJ2-1,many,CSARSWADGEQFF,TGCAGTGCTAGATCATGGGCCGACGGGGAGCAGTTCTTC
TRBV30,NA,TRBJ2-3,many,CAWSHKGGTDTQYF,TGTGCCTGGAGTCATAAGGGTGGCACAGATACGCAGTATTTT
TRBV19,NA,TRBJ1-5,many,CASSIVGGGQQPQHF,TGTGCCAGTAGTATCGTTGGGGGAGGGCAACAGCCCCAGCATTTT
TRBV18,TRBD1,TRBJ2-1,once,CASSLIPGQGSNEQFF,TGTGCCAGCTCACTGATACCGGGACAGGGGAGCAATGAGCAGTTCTTC
TRBV5-1,NA,TRBJ2-5,few,CASSLVGDQETQYF,TGCGCCAGCAGCTTGGTGGGGGACCAAGAGACCCAGTACTTC
TRBV6-1,NA,TRBJ2-3,many,CASSPADALSTDTQYF,TGTGCCAGCAGTCCCGCGGACGCTTTAAGCACAGATACGCAGTATTTT
TRBV19,TRBD2,TRBJ2-1,many,CASSIGNGGRLAGVNNEQFF,TGTGCCAGTAGTATAGGCAACGGAGGTAGGCTAGCGGGAGTCAACAATGAGCAGTTCTTC
TRBV28,NA,TRBJ2-1,NA,CASRPGVHNEQFF,TGTGCCAGCAGGCCAGGAGTCCACAATGAGCAGTTCTTC
TRBV6-2/TRBV6-3,NA,TRBJ2-5,many,CASRKQETQYF,TGTGCCAGCAGGAAACAAGAGACCCAGTACTTC
TRBV7-2,NA,TRBJ2-5,NA,CASRSRVLGGPYF,TGTGCCAGCAGATCGAGGGTTCTAGGTGGCCCATACTTC
TRBV28,TRBD1,TRBJ1-5,many,CASSLGTGGGFNQPQHF,TGTGCCAGCAGTTTAGGGACAGGGGGAGGTTTCAATCAGCCCCAGCATTTT
TRBV5-1,NA,TRBJ2-2,many,CASSARTANTGELFF,TGCGCCAGCAGCGCCCGGACGGCGAACACCGGGGAGCTGTTTTTT
TRBV2,TRBD2,TRBJ2-1,many,CASSISGPTYNEQFF,TGTGCCAGCAGTATTAGCGGGCCCACCTACAATGAGCAGTTCTTC
TRBV25-1,NA,TRBJ1-5,NA,CASRETGHNQPQHF,TGTGCCAGCAGGGAGACAGGTCACAATCAGCCCCAGCATTTT
TRBV6-4,NA,TRBJ1-1,many,CASSVSGTENTEAFF,TGTGCCAGCAGTGTCTCCGGGACGGAGAACACTGAAGCTTTCTTT
TRBV20-1,NA,TRBJ2-7,NA,CSARDRRGRTYEQYF,TGCAGTGCTAGAGATAGGCGGGGACGGACCTACGAGCAGTACTTC
TRBV5-4,NA,TRBJ1-1,many,CASSFYRDEAFF,TGTGCCAGCAGCTTTTATCGGGATGAAGCTTTCTTT
TRBV6-2/TRBV6-3,TRBD1,TRBJ1-2,many,CASKVRDSDGYTF,TGTGCCAGCAAGGTACGGGACAGCGATGGCTACACCTTC
TRBV19,TRBD2,TRBJ2-1,once,CASSTSSGAPEFF,TGTGCCAGTAGTACTTCTAGCGGGGCCCCGGAGTTCTTC